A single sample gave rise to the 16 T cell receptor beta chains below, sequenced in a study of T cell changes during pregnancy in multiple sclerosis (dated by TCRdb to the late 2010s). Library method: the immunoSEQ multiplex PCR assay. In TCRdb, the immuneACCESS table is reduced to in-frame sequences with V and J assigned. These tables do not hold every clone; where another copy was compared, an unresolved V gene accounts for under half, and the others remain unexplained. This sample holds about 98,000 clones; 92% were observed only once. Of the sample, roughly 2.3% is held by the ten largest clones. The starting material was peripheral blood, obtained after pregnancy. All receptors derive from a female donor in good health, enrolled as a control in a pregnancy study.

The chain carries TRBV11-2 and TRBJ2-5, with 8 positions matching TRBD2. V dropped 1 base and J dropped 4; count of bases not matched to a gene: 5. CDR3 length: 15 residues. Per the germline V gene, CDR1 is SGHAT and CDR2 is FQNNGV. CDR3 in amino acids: CASSLGGRGGETQYF. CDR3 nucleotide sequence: TGTGCCAGCAGCTTAGGGGGCCGGGGGGGAGAGACCCAGTACTTC.

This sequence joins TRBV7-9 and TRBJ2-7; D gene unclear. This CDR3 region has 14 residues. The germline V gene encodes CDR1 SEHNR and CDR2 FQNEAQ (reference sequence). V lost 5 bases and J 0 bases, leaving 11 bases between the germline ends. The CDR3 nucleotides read TGTGCCAGCAGCCTCGTAGCAATCTCCTACGAGCAGTACTTC. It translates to CASSLVAISYEQYF.

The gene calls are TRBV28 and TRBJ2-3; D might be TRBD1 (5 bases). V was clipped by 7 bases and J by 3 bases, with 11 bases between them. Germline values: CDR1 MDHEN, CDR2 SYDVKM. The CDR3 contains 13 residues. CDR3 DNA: TGTGCCAGCATGAGAGCAGGGACAGATACGCAGTATTTT. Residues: CASMRAGTDTQYF.

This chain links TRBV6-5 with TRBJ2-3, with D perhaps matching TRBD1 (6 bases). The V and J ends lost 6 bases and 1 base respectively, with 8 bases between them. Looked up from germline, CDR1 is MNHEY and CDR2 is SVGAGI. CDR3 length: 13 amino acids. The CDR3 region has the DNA TGTGCCAGCAGGCGACAGGGCACAGATACGCAGTATTTT. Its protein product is CASRRQGTDTQYF.

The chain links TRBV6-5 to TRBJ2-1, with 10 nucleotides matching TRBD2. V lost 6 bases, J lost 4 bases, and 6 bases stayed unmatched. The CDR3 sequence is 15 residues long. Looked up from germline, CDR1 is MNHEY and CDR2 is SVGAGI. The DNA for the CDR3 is TGTGCCAGCAGCCCTAGCGGGAGATTTTACAATGAGCAGTTCTTC. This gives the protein CASSPSGRFYNEQFF.

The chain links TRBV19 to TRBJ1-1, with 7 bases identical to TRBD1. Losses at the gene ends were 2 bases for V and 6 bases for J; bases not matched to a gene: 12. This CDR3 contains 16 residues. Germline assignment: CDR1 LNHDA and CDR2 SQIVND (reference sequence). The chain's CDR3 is CASSIIPQTGWAEAFF. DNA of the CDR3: TGTGCCAGTAGTATAATACCCCAGACAGGGTGGGCTGAAGCTTTCTTT.

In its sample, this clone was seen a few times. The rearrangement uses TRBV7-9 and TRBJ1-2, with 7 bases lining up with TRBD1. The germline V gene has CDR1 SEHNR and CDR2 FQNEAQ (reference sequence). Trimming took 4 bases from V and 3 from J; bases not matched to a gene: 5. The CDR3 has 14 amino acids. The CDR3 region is CASSSPGQYYGYTF. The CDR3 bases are TGTGCCAGCAGCTCTCCGGGACAGTACTATGGCTACACCTTC.

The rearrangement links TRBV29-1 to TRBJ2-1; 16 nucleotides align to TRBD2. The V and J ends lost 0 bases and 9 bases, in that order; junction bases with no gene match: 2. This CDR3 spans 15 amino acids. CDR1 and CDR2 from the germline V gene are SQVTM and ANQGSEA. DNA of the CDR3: TGCAGCGTTGAAGAGGGGACTAGCGGGAGGGGTGAGCAGTTCTTC. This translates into CSVEEGTSGRGEQFF.

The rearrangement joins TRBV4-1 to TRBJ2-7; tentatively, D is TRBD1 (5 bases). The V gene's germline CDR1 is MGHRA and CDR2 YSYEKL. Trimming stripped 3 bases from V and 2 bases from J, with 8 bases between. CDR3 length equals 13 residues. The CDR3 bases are TGCGCCAGCAGCCACCAGGGCACCTACGAGCAGTACTTC. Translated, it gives CASSHQGTYEQYF.

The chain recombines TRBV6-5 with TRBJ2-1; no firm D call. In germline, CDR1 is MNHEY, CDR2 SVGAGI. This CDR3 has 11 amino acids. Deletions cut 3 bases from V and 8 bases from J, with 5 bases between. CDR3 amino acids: CASSYWHEQFF. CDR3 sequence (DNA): TGTGCCAGCAGTTATTGGCATGAGCAGTTCTTC.

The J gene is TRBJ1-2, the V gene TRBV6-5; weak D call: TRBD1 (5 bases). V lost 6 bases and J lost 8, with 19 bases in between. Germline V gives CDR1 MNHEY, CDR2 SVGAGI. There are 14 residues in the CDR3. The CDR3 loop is CASRRIGGEGGYTF. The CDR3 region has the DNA TGTGCCAGCAGACGTATCGGGGGGGAGGGGGGCTACACCTTC.

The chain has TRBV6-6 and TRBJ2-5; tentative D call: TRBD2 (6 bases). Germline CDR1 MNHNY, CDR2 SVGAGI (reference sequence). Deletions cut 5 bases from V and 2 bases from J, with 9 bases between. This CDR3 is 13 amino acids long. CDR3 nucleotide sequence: TGTGCCAGCAGTCCGGGAGAACAAGAGACCCAGTACTTC. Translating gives CASSPGEQETQYF.

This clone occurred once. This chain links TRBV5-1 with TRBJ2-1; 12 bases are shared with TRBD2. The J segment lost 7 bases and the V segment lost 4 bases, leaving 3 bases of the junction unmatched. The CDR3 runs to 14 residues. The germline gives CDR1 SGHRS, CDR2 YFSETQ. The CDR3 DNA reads TGCGCCAGCAGCATTGGACTAGCGGGGAATGAGCAGTTCTTC. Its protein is CASSIGLAGNEQFF.

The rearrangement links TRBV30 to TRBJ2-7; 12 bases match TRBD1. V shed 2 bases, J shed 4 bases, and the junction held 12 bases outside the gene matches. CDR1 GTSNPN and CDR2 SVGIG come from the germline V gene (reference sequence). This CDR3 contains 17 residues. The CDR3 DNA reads TGTGCCTGGAGTACCCCGGGACAGGGGGCGGAGAGATACGAGCAGTACTTC. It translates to CAWSTPGQGAERYEQYF.

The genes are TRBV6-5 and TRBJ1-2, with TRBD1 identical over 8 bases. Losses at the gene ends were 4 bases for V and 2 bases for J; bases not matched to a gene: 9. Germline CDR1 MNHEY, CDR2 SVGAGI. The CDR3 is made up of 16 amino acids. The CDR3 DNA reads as TGTGCCAGCAGTTGGGACAACAGGGGGAACAACTATGGCTACACCTTC. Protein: CASSWDNRGNNYGYTF.

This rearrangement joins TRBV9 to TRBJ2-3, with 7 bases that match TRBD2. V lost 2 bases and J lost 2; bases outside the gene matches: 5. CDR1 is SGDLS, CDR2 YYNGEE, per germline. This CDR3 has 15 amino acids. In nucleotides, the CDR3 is TGTGCCAGCAGCGTGGCTAGCGGTTACACAGATACGCAGTATTTT. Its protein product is CASSVASGYTDTQYF.